This entry describes one T cell receptor (beta chain). Its specificity is not known. A J-beta primer mix and a sample-barcoded 5' primer were used in a second PCR of roughly 6 to 11 cycles. The authors tagged each cDNA molecule using a template-switch adaptor with 12 random nucleotides. Using its own MiXCR run on the 5' RACE reads, TCRdb lists one record per CDR3 protein. The sample consists of hundreds of thousands of distinct CDR3 sequences, roughly 43% of them appearing once. This sample stems from a study of blood T cells in healthy people across ages. Study-level findings and limits: CMV status of donors was unknown, possibly confounding expanded clonotype changes.

This receptor was identified in an elderly man in good health. Sequences were obtained from blood.

The CDR3 protein is CASSSLGGLTFTDTQYF. CDR3 nucleotide sequence: TGTGCCAGCAGTTCCTTAGGCGGTCTCACCTTCACAGATACGCAGTATTTT. The chain links TRBV2 to TRBJ2-3, with D unclear. The germline V gene has CDR1 SNHLY and CDR2 FYNNEI. V lost 5 bases and J 2 bases, leaving 20 bases between the germline ends. CDR3 size: 17 residues. Full variable domain (rest looked up from reference TRBV2 and TRBJ2-3): EPEVTQTPSHQVTQMGQEVILRCVPISNHLYFYWYRQILGQKVEFLVSFYNNEISEKSEIFDDQFSVERPDGSNFTLKIRSTKLEDSAMYFCASSSLGGLTFTDTQYFGPGTRLTVL.